One and the same sample provided the 20 T cell receptor beta chains below, sequenced in a study of T cell repertoires in cytomegalovirus infection. Their antigens are not known. TCRdb used MiXCR to reprocess the reads, holding one entry per CDR3 protein. Of about a million distinct CDR3 sequences listed, approximately 30% are singletons. The sample in question was cultured CD8+ T cells from PBMCs, obtained from culture after CMV antigen stimulation. Receptors originate from a human donor in good health (CMV status not recorded). Some clones in this sample may be carry-over from other donors' samples.

This clonotype has a handful of counts. The CDR3 here is CASSFWQSNSNQPQHF. CDR3 DNA: TGTGCCAGCAGCTTCTGGCAGAGTAATAGCAATCAGCCCCAGCATTTT. This chain links TRBV5-6 with TRBJ1-5, with D hard to call. This CDR3 has 16 residues. CDR1 and CDR2 (germline): SGHDT, YYEEEE. V lost 2 bases and J 0 bases, leaving 12 bases between the germline ends.

V usage is TRBV27 and J usage is TRBJ2-1, with 8 nucleotides matching TRBD2. J gave up 3 bases and V 3 bases, and 4 bases lay outside the gene matches. Germline V gene sequence: CDR1 MNHEY, CDR2 SMNVEV (reference sequence). The CDR3 runs to 15 residues. Here the CDR3 DNA reads TGTGCCAGCAGTTTCGGGAGGGACTTCTACAATGAGCAGTTCTTC. Translation gives CASSFGRDFYNEQFF.

With regard to this clonotype: A much larger clone differs by one base, so this may be a read error. The chain combines TRBV7-3 with TRBJ2-1; D is possibly TRBD2 (5 bases). This CDR3 comprises 14 residues. Germline V gene data show CDR1 as SGHTA and CDR2 as FQGTGA. CDR3 in amino acids: CVSSLLGMGYEQFF. CDR3 in DNA: TGTGTCAGCAGCTTACTAGGAATGGGCTATGAGCAGTTCTTC.

The rearrangement uses TRBV20-1 and TRBJ1-5; 7 positions agree with TRBD1. The CDR3 runs 15 residues. Trimming removed 7 bases from V and 0 bases from J; junction bases left unmatched: 9. Germline values: CDR1 DFQATT, CDR2 SNEGSKA (reference sequence). Here the CDR3 DNA reads TGCAGTGGGGGTACAGGGGAAAATAGCAATCAGCCCCAGCATTTT. This translates into CSGGTGENSNQPQHF.

V gene TRBV20-1 combines with J gene TRBJ2-7; 7 nucleotides match TRBD2. Germline V lookup: CDR1 DFQATT, CDR2 SNEGSKA (reference sequence). The ends lost 3 bases at V and 6 bases at J; junction bases unmatched: 17. The CDR3 is 16 amino acids. The CDR3 is CSASSGGTNKGGEQYV. In DNA, the CDR3 is TGCAGTGCTAGTTCGGGGGGTACAAACAAGGGAGGCGAGCAGTACGTC.

This clonotype was counted between two and nine times. The chain combines TRBV5-4 with TRBJ1-1, with TRBD1 matching 7 bases. Losses at the gene ends were 0 bases for V and 1 base for J; bases not matched to a gene: 6. Per the germline V gene, CDR1 is SGHNT and CDR2 is YYREEE (reference sequence). This CDR3 is built from 16 residues. The CDR3 sequence is CASSLAPDRANTEAFF. The CDR3, as DNA: TGTGCCAGCAGCTTGGCCCCCGACAGGGCGAACACTGAAGCTTTCTTT.

The chain uses TRBV6-2 or TRBV6-3 and TRBJ1-2; D ambiguous. The CDR3 length is 14 residues. Trimming cost V 7 bases and J 3 bases, with 15 bases left between them. The germline gives CDR1 MNHEY, CDR2 SVGEGT. The CDR3 reads CASIEDLSHYGYTF. The CDR3 bases are TGTGCCAGCATCGAGGACCTTTCCCACTATGGCTACACCTTC.

V usage is TRBV29-1 and J usage is TRBJ1-5, with D maybe TRBD1 (5 bases). V gave up 5 bases and J gave up 5 bases, with 19 bases separating them. CDR3 size: 15 residues. From germline, CDR1 is SQVTM and CDR2 ANQGSEA. The CDR3 sequence is CSVWEKGWGDQPQHF. Here the CDR3 DNA reads TGCAGCGTTTGGGAGAAGGGCTGGGGGGATCAGCCCCAGCATTTT.

This clonotype was seen many times. The genes are TRBV12-3 or TRBV12-4 and TRBJ1-1; maybe TRBD1 (5 bases). The CDR3 spans 17 residues. Trimming stripped 6 bases from V and 7 bases from J, with 27 bases between. The CDR3 DNA reads as TGTGCCAGCAGCTCGACTGGAGAGGGTAGGGGCACACTTGAAGCTTTCTTT. Protein product: CASSSTGEGRGTLEAFF.

CDR3: CASSETGLDNEQFF. The CDR3 region has the DNA TGCGCCAGCAGCGAGACGGGACTAGACAATGAGCAGTTCTTC. The chain joins TRBV5-1 to TRBJ2-1; 8 bases are shared with TRBD2. Germline lookup yields CDR1 SGHRS and CDR2 YFSETQ. V lost 4 bases to trimming and J lost 5 bases; unmatched junction nucleotides: 5. The CDR3 is made up of 14 amino acids.

Turning to this clonotype: A much larger clonotype is one base distant, so this may be a read error. The chain has TRBV6-2 or TRBV6-3 and TRBJ2-1; 8 bases line up with TRBD1. J lost 5 bases, V lost 6 bases, and 3 bases had no gene match. Germline-derived CDR1 and CDR2 are MNHEY and SVGEGT. The CDR3 has 13 residues. The CDR3 spells CASSADRDNEQFF. CDR3 nucleotide sequence: TGTGCCAGCAGCGCGGACAGGGACAATGAGCAGTTCTTC.

V usage is TRBV7-6 and J usage is TRBJ2-1; 8 bases are a match to TRBD2. Germline V gene data show CDR1 as SGHVS and CDR2 as FNYEAQ. The CDR3 is 16 amino acids. Losses at the gene ends were 5 bases for V and 4 bases for J; bases not matched to a gene: 10. The CDR3 loop reads CASSPPGGAGYNEQFF. CDR3 DNA: TGTGCCAGCAGCCCCCCGGGGGGGGCTGGTTACAATGAGCAGTTCTTC.

This clonotype was found a few times. The CDR3 protein is CASSILGEAYGYTF. CDR3 bases: TGTGCCAGTAGTATCCTCGGGGAGGCGTATGGCTACACCTTC. The chain couples TRBV19 to TRBJ1-2; D is ambiguous. Deletions cut 3 bases from V and 5 bases from J, with 13 bases between. The CDR3 is 14 amino acids. Germline CDR1 is LNHDA and CDR2 is SQIVND (reference sequence).

There are many counts of this clonotype. The V call is TRBV7-9, the J call TRBJ1-5; D not certain. The ends were cut back, 6 bases at V and 1 base at J, with 10 bases in the middle. Germline V gene sequence: CDR1 SEHNR, CDR2 FQNEAQ (reference sequence). The CDR3 has 14 residues. The DNA of the CDR3 is TGTGCCAGCAGTTTACCGGGAAGCAATCAGCCCCAGCATTTT. It specifies CASSLPGSNQPQHF.

This clonotype was detected a few times. The chain links TRBV6-5 to TRBJ1-2; a possible D gene is TRBD1 (5 bases). Trimming shortened V by 6 bases and J by 8 bases, and 16 bases separated the two germline ends. Germline loops: CDR1 MNHEY, CDR2 SVGAGI. CDR3 size: 13 residues. CDR3 sequence reads: CASSLTTVRGYTF. CDR3 coding DNA: TGTGCCAGCAGCCTAACGACAGTTCGCGGCTACACCTTC.

This clonotype appeared many times. The V and J genes are TRBV7-6 and TRBJ2-2; TRBD1 matches at 8 bases. The V segment lost 3 bases and the J segment 2 bases; nucleotides outside the gene matches: 8. Germline-derived CDR1 and CDR2 are SGHVS and FNYEAQ. The CDR3 covers 17 residues. The CDR3 DNA reads as TGTGCCAGCAGCTTCCCTAAGACAGGGGTAAACACCGGGGAGCTGTTTTTT. It codes for CASSFPKTGVNTGELFF.

This clonotype was observed a few times. This rearrangement joins TRBV7-8 to TRBJ2-7, with 10 bases that match TRBD1. Germline-derived CDR1 and CDR2 are SGHVS and FQNEAQ. The CDR3 length is 15 residues. The V gene end was trimmed by 5 bases and the J gene end by 3 bases; junction bases not matched to a gene: 7. The chain's CDR3 is CASSPGTGAVYEQYV. The CDR3 region has the DNA TGTGCCAGCAGCCCCGGGACAGGGGCGGTCTACGAGCAGTACGTC.

This clonotype was picked up a small number of times. This chain links TRBV20-1 with TRBJ1-2; D unresolved. CDR1 is DFQATT, CDR2 SNEGSKA, per germline (reference sequence). The CDR3 has 14 amino acids. Trimming took 3 bases from V and 2 from J, leaving 13 bases between them. The chain's CDR3 is CSARGRSGNYGYTF. The CDR3 nucleotides are TGCAGTGCTAGGGGTCGGTCGGGAAACTATGGCTACACCTTC.

This clonotype appeared a few times. The chain is built from TRBV27 and TRBJ1-3; no reliable D call. Trimming left V 6 bases short and J 0 bases short, with 12 bases between. Germline V lookup: CDR1 MNHEY, CDR2 SMNVEV (reference sequence). This CDR3 region has 15 residues. The DNA of the CDR3 is TGTGCCAGCAGCCAGAGGGCCTACTCTGGAAACACCATATATTTT. It is translated as CASSQRAYSGNTIYF.

This clonotype has a handful of counts. The genes are TRBV9 and TRBJ1-5; 8 bases are shared with TRBD1. The CDR3 contains 12 residues. V lost 4 bases and J lost 7; bases outside the gene matches: 1. The germline V gene has CDR1 SGDLS and CDR2 YYNGEE. DNA for the CDR3: TGTGCCAGCAGCAGACAGGGGCAGCCCCAGCATTTT. It specifies CASSRQGQPQHF.